The 20 T cell receptor beta chains reported below all come from one sample, sequenced in a study of molecular identifiers for immune sequencing clone quantification. MiXCR, run by TCRdb on the PCR reads, gives a single entry per CDR3 protein. Seen here are about 640,000 distinct CDR3 sequences, 15% to 20% observed once, and the top ten hold under 0.95%. The specimen sequenced was naive CD8+ T cells from blood, with Jurkat cell RNA spiked in. Subset meaning: FACS-sorted CD8+CD4-CCR7+CD45RA+ naive T cells. These receptors were taken from a human donor in good health. Some libraries in this study had Jurkat cell RNA spiked in.

This clonotype showed up many times. The chain is built from TRBV7-6 and TRBJ2-7; D not resolved. V was cut by 6 bases and J by 2 bases, with 5 bases left in between. The CDR3 totals 11 residues. CDR1 is SGHVS, CDR2 FNYEAQ, per germline. CDR3 sequence: CASSTTYEQYF. The CDR3 nucleotides read TGTGCCAGCAGTACCACCTACGAGCAGTACTTC.

The sample holds a few counts of this clonotype. The CDR3 spells CASSLGVAGSYNEQFF. The DNA for the CDR3 is TGTGCCAGCAGCCTAGGGGTAGCGGGATCCTACAATGAGCAGTTCTTC. The chain carries TRBV3-1 and TRBJ2-1, with 8 bases lining up with TRBD2. The germline gives CDR1 LGHDT, CDR2 YNNKEL (reference sequence). CDR3 length: 16 amino acids. V shed 4 bases and J 1 base; nucleotides not matched to a gene: 6.

This clonotype has a handful of counts. This sequence may be a read error, since a much larger clone differs from it by one base. J is TRBJ1-1 and V is TRBV5-6; D remains unclear. Germline CDR1 SGHDT, CDR2 YYEEEE. V was clipped by 4 bases and J by 7 bases, with 14 bases between them. The CDR3 covers 13 residues. CDR3 amino acids: CASSLGTAYEAFF. CDR3 nucleotide sequence: TGTGCCAGCAGCCTTGGCACCGCGTATGAAGCTTTCTTT.

Only a few counts were recorded for this clonotype. The rearrangement uses TRBV6-2 or TRBV6-3 and TRBJ2-7; D is possibly TRBD2 (6 bases). The V gene lost 7 bases and the J gene lost 2 bases, with 21 bases spanning the gap. Germline V gives CDR1 MNHEY, CDR2 SVGEGT. The CDR3 consists of 16 residues. For the CDR3, the DNA is TGTGCCAGCACCAACGAAGGGGACTCCACCCCCTACGAGCAGTACTTC. It yields the protein CASTNEGDSTPYEQYF.

In its sample, this clonotype was seen many times. The V gene is TRBV4-3, the J gene TRBJ1-3; TRBD1 agrees at 8 bases. V lost 0 bases, J lost 4 bases, and 5 bases stayed unmatched. This CDR3 contains 16 residues. The germline CDR1 and CDR2 sequences are LGHNA and YSLEER. For the CDR3, the DNA is TGCGCCAGCAGCCAAGATCGGACAGGGTTAGGAAACACCATATATTTT. Translation: CASSQDRTGLGNTIYF.

This clonotype was picked up many times. The chain carries TRBV6-1 and TRBJ2-2, with D possibly called TRBD1 or TRBD2 (5 bases each). Trimming stripped 3 bases from V and 1 base from J, with 12 bases between. The germline V gene has CDR1 MNHNS and CDR2 SASEGT. CDR3 length equals 16 residues. CDR3 sequence (DNA): TGTGCCAGCAGTGAGGTTTGGGACGGGAACACCGGGGAGCTGTTTTTT. Its translation: CASSEVWDGNTGELFF.

This clonotype was detected a few times. This chain joins TRBV19 and TRBJ2-1; tentatively, D is TRBD1 (6 bases). The V end was cut by 3 bases, the J end by 4 bases, with 19 bases between. The CDR3 is 17 amino acids. Germline V gene lookup returns CDR1 LNHDA and CDR2 SQIVND (reference sequence). The CDR3, as DNA: TGTGCCAGTAGTATTCCTCTGTACCGTCAGGGGTACAATGAGCAGTTCTTC. It is translated as CASSIPLYRQGYNEQFF.

This clonotype was seen many times. The CDR3 nucleotides are TGCGCCAGCAGCCAAGATACCCGGGACACGGAATCCTACGAGCAGTACTTC. This gives the protein CASSQDTRDTESYEQYF. This rearrangement joins TRBV4-3 to TRBJ2-7; D is perhaps TRBD1 (6 bases). V was clipped by 0 bases and J by 1 base, with 16 bases between them. This CDR3 contains 17 residues. Germline loops: CDR1 LGHNA, CDR2 YSLEER.

This clonotype was recorded at least ten times. The chain uses TRBV29-1 and TRBJ2-1; possible D gene TRBD1, 5 bases. Trimming removed 3 bases at V and 4 bases at J, with 16 bases between. The CDR3 covers 15 residues. CDR1 is SQVTM, CDR2 ANQGSEA, per germline. DNA for the CDR3: TGCAGCGTTGATCATGTAGCAGGGATATACAATGAGCAGTTCTTC. This gives the protein CSVDHVAGIYNEQFF.

This clonotype was observed at least ten times. The chain is built from TRBV29-1 and TRBJ1-2; D unresolved. The ends were cut back, 3 bases at V and 0 bases at J, with 20 bases in the middle. This CDR3 has 17 amino acids. Germline CDR1 is SQVTM and CDR2 is ANQGSEA. CDR3 nucleotides: TGCAGCGTTGAGGGCAGAGGGCCGCGGTCACCTAACTATGGCTACACCTTC. This gives the protein CSVEGRGPRSPNYGYTF.

The chain's CDR3 is CASSSPGADIGYTF. CDR3 coding DNA: TGTGCCAGCAGCTCCCCCGGGGCAGACATTGGCTACACCTTC. The chain employs TRBV7-3 and TRBJ1-2, with a weak D call TRBD1 (5 bases). The CDR3 runs 14 residues. Germline V lookup: CDR1 SGHTA, CDR2 FQGTGA. V was shortened by 4 bases and J by 7 bases, with 16 bases between the two germline ends.

This clonotype was counted at least ten times. The chain has TRBV20-1 and TRBJ2-7; 8 nucleotides align to TRBD2. V was pared by 4 bases and J by 2 bases, with 1 base of the junction left unmatched. CDR3 length equals 12 residues. CDR1 is DFQATT and CDR2 is SNEGSKA in the germline V gene (reference sequence). CDR3 residues: CSAKGLAYEQYF. The CDR3 DNA reads as TGCAGTGCTAAGGGACTAGCCTACGAGCAGTACTTC.

Many counts were recorded for this clonotype. The V gene is TRBV29-1, the J gene TRBJ2-3, with D possibly being TRBD1 or TRBD2 (6 bases each). Germline values: CDR1 SQVTM, CDR2 ANQGSEA. Deletions cut 5 bases from V and 6 bases from J, with 12 bases between. The CDR3 is 12 residues long. The CDR3 spells CSVPTGADTQYF. In nucleotides, the CDR3 is TGCAGCGTTCCCACGGGGGCGGATACGCAGTATTTT.

This clonotype has more than one count but fewer than ten. This may stem from a read error, because a much larger clone lies one nucleotide away. V is TRBV20-1 and J is TRBJ2-5; D unresolved. CDR1 DFQATT and CDR2 SNEGSKA come from the germline V gene (reference sequence). The length of the CDR3 is 15 residues. Here the CDR3 reads CSARDRTEPQGTQYF. The CDR3 coding sequence is TGCAGTGCTAGAGACAGGACGGAGCCTCAAGGGACCCAGTACTTC.

The chain carries TRBV5-4 and TRBJ2-2; TRBD1 matches at 11 bases. This CDR3 has 15 amino acids. Germline loops: CDR1 SGHNT, CDR2 YYREEE (reference sequence). The junction had 2 bases not matched to a gene; V was cut back by 4 bases and J by 3 bases. The CDR3 DNA reads TGTGCCAGCAGCGGACAGGGGGCTTACACCGGGGAGCTGTTTTTT. Its translation: CASSGQGAYTGELFF.

This clonotype was seen a handful of times. V is TRBV21-1 and J is TRBJ2-7; no check of the table's D call, TRBD1, against the DNA was made. TRBV21-1 is classified as a pseudogene. This CDR3 is built from 16 residues. CDR3 sequence reads: CASSKVSRTGGYEQYF. CDR3 in DNA: TGTGCCAGCAGCAAAGTGAGTCGGACAGGGGGCTACGAGCAGTACTTC.

As concerns this clonotype: A much larger clone lies a single base off, so this may be a read error. The chain uses TRBV28 and TRBJ1-1; D is uncertain. The CDR3 has 16 residues. CDR1 and CDR2 (germline): MDHEN, SYDVKM. The CDR3 spells CASSSRVLGMNAEAFF. The CDR3 bases are TGTGCCAGCAGTTCCCGGGTCCTTGGTATGAACGCTGAAGCTTTCTTT.

The table lists this clonotype with many counts. V and J are TRBV5-4 and TRBJ2-7, with 10 bases identical to TRBD1. The V gene's germline CDR1 is SGHNT and CDR2 YYREEE (reference sequence). V shed 3 bases, J shed 3 bases, and the junction held 3 bases outside the gene matches. The CDR3 consists of 14 residues. CDR3: CASSYGTGVYEQYF. CDR3 nucleotides: TGTGCCAGCAGCTATGGGACAGGGGTCTACGAGCAGTACTTC.

On this clonotype itself: A much larger clonotype is one base distant, so this may be a read error. V usage is TRBV27 and J usage is TRBJ1-5, with TRBD1 as a possible D gene (5 bases). The CDR3 extends over 14 amino acids. CDR1 is MNHEY and CDR2 is SMNVEV in the germline V gene (reference sequence). The CDR3 sequence: CVSSFEGFNQPQHF. In nucleotides, the CDR3 is TGTGTCAGCAGTTTCGAGGGGTTCAATCAGCCCCAGCATTTT.

V gene TRBV14 combines with J gene TRBJ2-1, with a possible D match to TRBD2 (5 bases). CDR1 and CDR2 from the germline V gene are SGHDN and FVKESK. CDR3 length equals 15 residues. With 5 bases removed from V and 10 bases from J, the gap between germline ends came to 21 bases. The CDR3 DNA reads as TGTGCCAGCAGCACCCGTGGTGCGGGTTTATTAGAGCAGTTCTTC. Translating gives CASSTRGAGLLEQFF.